The 28 T cell receptor beta chains in this list originate from one sample, sequenced in a study of cytomegalovirus exposure and HLA in healthy donors. PCR was performed using 60 Vbeta and 13 Jbeta primers. TCRdb's copy holds only in-frame clones and misses some; the assay was immunoSEQ multiplex PCR. The sample contains roughly 110,000 clones, about 81% of which appear only once. Sequenced: PBMCs. The receptors were gathered from a man aged 30 to 45 in good health and CMV-seropositive.

J is TRBJ1-6 and V is TRBV18, with 7 positions matching TRBD1. The CDR3 covers 15 residues. The germline gives CDR1 KGHSH, CDR2 LQKENI. The trim removed 1 base at V and 9 bases at J, leaving 6 bases unmatched. The CDR3 here is CASSPLQGETSPLHF. CDR3 DNA sequence: TGTGCCAGCTCACCACTGCAGGGGGAAACTTCACCCCTCCACTTT.

A single count supports this clone. The rearrangement links TRBV11-1 to TRBJ2-4, with 8 bases matching TRBD2. The CDR3 runs to 14 residues. The V and J ends lost 3 bases and 6 bases, in that order; junction bases with no gene match: 4. Germline V gene lookup returns CDR1 SGHAT and CDR2 FQDESV (reference sequence). CDR3 bases: TGTGCCAGCAGCTTTCCGGGGGGGCTAAACATTCAGTACTTC. Residues: CASSFPGGLNIQYF. Looking up the rest from reference TRBV11-1 and TRBJ2-4 gives the full variable domain: EAEVAQSPRYKITEKSQAVAFWCDPISGHATLYWYRQILGQGPELLVQFQDESVVDDSQLPKDRFSAERLKGVDSTLKIQPAELGDSAMYLCASSFPGGLNIQYFGAGTRLSVL.

The chain combines TRBV4-2 with TRBJ1-1, with a possible D match to TRBD1 (5 bases). V gave up 0 bases and J gave up 1 base, with 12 bases separating them. The length of the CDR3 is 16 residues. From germline, CDR1 is LGHNA and CDR2 YNFKEQ. The CDR3 sequence: CASSQDPAGGNTEAFF. DNA of the CDR3: TGTGCCAGCAGCCAAGACCCCGCGGGGGGGAACACTGAAGCTTTCTTT.

Regarding this clone: The identical CDR3 is also encoded by other nucleotide sequences in the sample. The DNA of the CDR3 is TGTGCCAGCTCTCCGGGACAGGGGAACTATGGCTACACCTTC. It specifies CASSPGQGNYGYTF. The chain employs TRBV18 and TRBJ1-2; TRBD1 aligns across 10 bases. Germline CDR1 KGHSH, CDR2 LQKENI. This CDR3 has 14 amino acids. Losses at the gene ends were 6 bases for V and 2 bases for J; bases not matched to a gene: 3.

The chain couples TRBV11-3 to TRBJ2-7; D is perhaps TRBD1 (5 bases). Germline V gene lookup returns CDR1 SGHNT and CDR2 YENEEA. V gave up 1 base and J gave up 2 bases, with 18 bases separating them. The CDR3 contains 17 residues. The CDR3 here is CASSLALGVGAPYEQYF. The CDR3 DNA is TGTGCCAGCAGCTTAGCCCTAGGGGTAGGGGCCCCCTACGAGCAGTACTTC.

The chain links TRBV25-1 to TRBJ1-1; a weak D match, TRBD1 (5 bases). Germline loops: CDR1 MGHDK, CDR2 SYGVNS. The CDR3 consists of 15 residues. Trimming pared 1 base from V and 6 bases from J, leaving 15 bases between. This chain's CDR3 is CASSEFLGGRAEAFF. For the CDR3, the DNA is TGTGCCAGCAGTGAATTCTTGGGGGGACGGGCTGAAGCTTTCTTT.

A remark on this clone: A read error may produce the germline difference seen at one junction end. The rearrangement links TRBV7-9 to TRBJ1-1, with unresolved D. Per the germline V gene, CDR1 is SEHNR and CDR2 is FQNEAQ (reference sequence). This CDR3 region has 13 residues. DNA of the CDR3: TGTTCCAGCAGCTTTACAGTGAACACTGAAGCTTTCTTT. Translation gives CSSSFTVNTEAFF.

The genes are TRBV30 and TRBJ2-3; the match to TRBD1 covers 7 bases. Germline assignment: CDR1 GTSNPN and CDR2 SVGIG (reference sequence). J lost 1 base, V lost 5 bases, and 3 bases had no gene match. The CDR3 consists of 13 residues. The CDR3, as DNA: TGTGCCTGGGAGGGGGCAGGCACAGATACGCAGTATTTT. This codes for CAWEGAGTDTQYF.

The chain carries TRBV15 and TRBJ2-7; 11 nucleotides line up with TRBD1. After removal of 2 bases from V and 0 bases from J, the junction contained 6 bases not matched to a gene. Germline V gene sequence: CDR1 LNHNV, CDR2 YYDKDF (reference sequence). The CDR3 extends over 17 amino acids. The CDR3 reads CATSRHTGTGGSYEQYF. The CDR3 DNA reads as TGTGCCACCAGCAGACATACCGGGACAGGGGGCTCCTACGAGCAGTACTTC. The entire variable domain, with the rest obtained from reference TRBV15 and TRBJ2-7, is as follows: DAMVIQNPRYQVTQFGKPVTLSCSQTLNHNVMYWYQQKSSQAPKLLFHYYDKDFNNEADTPDNFQSRRPNTSFCFLDIRSPGLGDTAMYLCATSRHTGTGGSYEQYFGPGTRLTVT.

This sequence joins TRBV15 and TRBJ2-1; D gene uncertain. The V and J ends lost 0 bases and 5 bases respectively, with 8 bases between them. This CDR3 is 14 amino acids long. The germline V gene has CDR1 LNHNV and CDR2 YYDKDF (reference sequence). As DNA, the CDR3 is TGTGCCACCAGCAGAGATCAGGTAAACAATGAGCAGTTCTTC. As protein: CATSRDQVNNEQFF.

The chain couples TRBV19 to TRBJ2-5, with a possible D match to TRBD2 (6 bases). Gene TRBJ2-7 matches the end of the DNA better, so the J call may be wrong. Germline CDR1 is LNHDA and CDR2 is SQIVND (reference sequence). The CDR3 spans 12 residues. CDR3 loop: CASSTAGYEQYF. The CDR3 DNA follows: TGTGCCAGTAGTACGGCGGGATACGAGCAGTACTTC.

The chain links TRBV9 to TRBJ1-6; 11 positions agree with TRBD1. Germline-derived CDR1 and CDR2 are SGDLS and YYNGEE. The CDR3 has 15 residues. The trim removed 2 bases at V and 8 bases at J, leaving 3 bases unmatched. CDR3: CASSVRGQGDSPLHF. For the CDR3, the DNA is TGTGCCAGCAGCGTGAGGGGACAGGGGGATTCACCCCTCCACTTT.

The chain employs TRBV4-1 and TRBJ2-5, with TRBD2 identical over 9 bases. The junction had 14 bases not matched to a gene; V was cut back by 4 bases and J by 5 bases. The CDR3 consists of 17 residues. Germline-derived CDR1 and CDR2 are MGHRA and YSYEKL. In nucleotides, the CDR3 is TGCGCCAGCAGCCCAAGTGCGTTAGCGGGGGCACGGGAGACCCAGTACTTC. Its translation is CASSPSALAGARETQYF.

This chain connects TRBV7-8 to TRBJ1-6, with 9 bases aligning to TRBD1. This CDR3 region has 14 residues. Germline values: CDR1 SGHVS, CDR2 FQNEAQ. The V and J ends lost 4 bases and 10 bases, in that order; junction bases with no gene match: 5. For the CDR3, the DNA is TGTGCCAGCAGCTGGAGGACAGGGGACTCACCCCTCCACTTT. Protein sequence: CASSWRTGDSPLHF.

The chain is built from TRBV10-2 and TRBJ1-1, with D unresolved. CDR1 is WSHSY and CDR2 is SAAADI in the germline V gene. This CDR3 has 13 amino acids. Between the trimmed V and J ends, which lost 3 bases and 8 bases, there was a span of 13 bases. CDR3 coding DNA: TGCGCCAGCAGTGATGTGGGAGAGGTGGAAGCTTTCTTT. Its translation is CASSDVGEVEAFF.

V gene TRBV21-1 combines with J gene TRBJ2-5; the D segment call TRBD2 is taken from the table without a DNA check. TRBV21-1 is given as a pseudogene. This CDR3 has 19 residues. The CDR3 here is CASSKDTGLAGVLQETQYF. In DNA, the CDR3 is TGTGCCAGCAGCAAAGACACCGGACTAGCGGGGGTGCTACAAGAGACCCAGTACTTC.

The chain recombines TRBV6-1 with TRBJ2-7, with D maybe TRBD1 (6 bases). This CDR3 spans 12 amino acids. CDR1 and CDR2 from the germline V gene are MNHNS and SASEGT. V lost 5 bases to trimming and J lost 4 bases, with 9 bases between them. The CDR3 region has the DNA TGTGCCAGCAGTATTGGACAGTACGAGCAGTACTTC. Its translation: CASSIGQYEQYF.

V is TRBV10-2 and J is TRBJ1-3; perhaps TRBD1 as D (5 bases). Trimming left V 4 bases short and J 2 bases short, with 12 bases between. The CDR3 totals 15 residues. The germline V gene encodes CDR1 WSHSY and CDR2 SAAADI. Written as DNA, the CDR3 is TGCGCCAGCAGTGGATCGGAGGGGCCTGGAAACACCATATATTTT. This codes for CASSGSEGPGNTIYF.

The V and J genes are TRBV5-1 and TRBJ1-2; D is uncertain. Trimming removed 4 bases at V and 8 bases at J, with 15 bases between. CDR1 is SGHRS, CDR2 YFSETQ, per germline. The length of the CDR3 is 13 residues. CDR3 nucleotides: TGCGCCAGCAGCGCAGGAGATACGGGAGGCTACACCTTC. As protein: CASSAGDTGGYTF. Variable domain in full (rest from reference TRBV5-1 and TRBJ1-2): KAGVTQTPRYLIKTRGQQVTLSCSPISGHRSVSWYQQTPGQGLQFLFEYFSETQRNKGNFPGRFSGRQFSNSRSEMNVSTLELGDSALYLCASSAGDTGGYTFGSGTRLTVV.

V is TRBV4-1 and J is TRBJ2-1, with unresolved D. Between the trimmed V and J ends, which lost 1 base and 4 bases, there was a span of 8 bases. Germline CDR1 is MGHRA and CDR2 is YSYEKL. This CDR3 contains 14 residues. CDR3 sequence: CASSQVGRYNEQFF. DNA for the CDR3: TGCGCCAGCAGCCAAGTAGGCAGGTACAATGAGCAGTTCTTC.

The rearrangement joins TRBV7-8 to TRBJ2-2; maybe TRBD2 (6 bases). This CDR3 contains 15 residues. CDR1 and CDR2 (germline): SGHVS, FQNEAQ. V was pared by 4 bases and J by 0 bases, with 9 bases between. The CDR3 bases are TGTGCCAGCAGCTCGCGGGACGCGAACACCGGGGAGCTGTTTTTT. Translation: CASSSRDANTGELFF.

V usage is TRBV18 and J usage is TRBJ1-2; no clear D gene. This CDR3 comprises 18 residues. Germline V CDR1 and CDR2: KGHSH, LQKENI. The germline V and J ends were trimmed by 6 bases and 2 bases, with 25 bases remaining between them. The CDR3 DNA is TGTGCCAGCTCTCCGTCTGGGCCAGCGAGAGGGCTGAACTATGGCTACACCTTC. This translates into CASSPSGPARGLNYGYTF.

The chain employs TRBV5-8 and TRBJ2-1; D gene uncertain. The germline CDR1 and CDR2 sequences are SGHTS and YDEGEE. The V end was cut by 4 bases, the J end by 8 bases, with 7 bases between. The CDR3 is made up of 11 amino acids. The CDR3 DNA reads TGTGCCAGCAGCCCGCAGGATGAGCAGTTCTTC. Residues: CASSPQDEQFF.

This chain joins TRBV6-5 and TRBJ2-7, with D perhaps matching TRBD2 (5 bases). Germline V gene lookup returns CDR1 MNHEY and CDR2 SVGAGI. This CDR3 is built from 12 residues. The germline V and J ends were trimmed by 6 bases and 7 bases, with 13 bases remaining between them. The CDR3 region has the DNA TGTGCCAGCAGGGGAGCCTCTCTGGAGCAGTACTTC. It translates to CASRGASLEQYF.

The chain links TRBV5-1 to TRBJ2-3; 8 bases match TRBD2. Per the germline V gene, CDR1 is SGHRS and CDR2 is YFSETQ. This CDR3 contains 15 residues. V lost 4 bases and J lost 4; bases outside the gene matches: 8. CDR3 coding DNA: TGCGCCAGCAGCCCCACAGCGGGGGCTCCAGATACGCAGTATTTT. Translated: CASSPTAGAPDTQYF.

The chain is built from TRBV5-1 and TRBJ1-1; the match to TRBD1 covers 9 bases. J gave up 3 bases and V 7 bases, and 4 bases lay outside the gene matches. CDR3 length: 13 residues. Germline-derived CDR1 and CDR2 are SGHRS and YFSETQ. In nucleotides, the CDR3 is TGCGCCAGCGGAGACAGGGGGGACACTGAAGCTTTCTTT. Amino acids: CASGDRGDTEAFF.

The rearrangement uses TRBV7-9 and TRBJ2-1; D might be TRBD2 (6 bases). Germline CDR1 SEHNR, CDR2 FQNEAQ (reference sequence). The V gene lost 3 bases and the J gene lost 7 bases, with 19 bases spanning the gap. This CDR3 spans 16 amino acids. The CDR3 DNA follows: TGTGCCAGCAGCTTGACGGGGGTCGGGGGTCTTAATGAGCAGTTCTTC. It codes for CASSLTGVGGLNEQFF. Based on the CDR3 plus reference TRBV7-9 and TRBJ2-1, the full variable domain is DTGVSQNPRHKITKRGQNVTFRCDPISEHNRLYWYRQTLGQGPEFLTYFQNEAQLEKSRLLSDRFSAERPKGSFSTLEIQRTEQGDSAMYLCASSLTGVGGLNEQFFGPGTRLTVL.

CDR3 loop: CASSHEWNTEAFF. The CDR3 DNA is TGTGCCAGCAGCCATGAGTGGAACACTGAAGCTTTCTTT. The chain couples TRBV6-1 to TRBJ1-1; D remains unclear. Germline V gene sequence: CDR1 MNHNS, CDR2 SASEGT. Trimming cost V 6 bases and J 1 base, with 9 bases left between them. This CDR3 spans 13 amino acids.